This T cell receptor (beta chain) stems from a study of blood T cell repertoires in COVID-19. Study context: Specimens from acute and convalescent COVID-19 originated in the United States, Italy and Spain. T cells, B-cell-depleted T cells, or PBMCs supplied cDNA or gDNA.

CDR1 and CDR2 from the germline V gene are LGHDT and YNNKEL (reference sequence). The germline V and J ends were trimmed by 2 bases and 4 bases, with 8 bases remaining between them. The CDR3 runs 13 residues. In the source study's methods: Reference gene primers were amplified, and this amplification served to estimate nucleated cell counts. Assay used: immunoSEQ multiplex PCR; TCRdb lists only in-frame clones, some missing. D and trimming come from the DNA, and the V and J calls and clone size come from that table. The sample carries more than 75,000 clones, 84% recorded once. Sample: peripheral blood. The receptor comes from a human donor in a cohort sampled during active COVID-19. The rearrangement uses TRBV3-1 (or the pseudogene TRBV3-2) and TRBJ2-5; D might be TRBD2 (5 bases). The CDR3, as DNA: TGTGCCAGCAGCCAAAGAGGGTCAGAGACCCAGTACTTC. It is translated as CASSQRGSETQYF.